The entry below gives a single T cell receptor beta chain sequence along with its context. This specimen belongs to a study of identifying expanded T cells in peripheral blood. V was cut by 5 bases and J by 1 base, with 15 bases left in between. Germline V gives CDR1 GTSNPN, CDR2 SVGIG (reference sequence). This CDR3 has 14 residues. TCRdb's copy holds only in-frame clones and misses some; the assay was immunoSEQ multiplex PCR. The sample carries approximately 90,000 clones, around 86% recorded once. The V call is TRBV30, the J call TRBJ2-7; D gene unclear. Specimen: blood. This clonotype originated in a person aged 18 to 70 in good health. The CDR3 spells CAWGNMASSYEQYF. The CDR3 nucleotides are TGTGCCTGGGGGAATATGGCGTCTTCCTACGAGCAGTACTTC.